The clone carrying this TCR beta chain appeared once. The target antigen is unknown. The record originates from a study of OX40 agonist ivuxolimab in advanced cancers. Findings of the study overall: Compared with CD4+, CD8+ T cells on average had more expanded clones. Compared with others, partial responders at 0.1-3.0 mg/kg displayed clonal expansion among the lowest. Expanded peripheral T-cell antigen specificity went undetermined.

Assay: immunoSEQ multiplex PCR; the TCRdb copy retains only in-frame clones and omits some. This sample has more than 20,000 clones; 65% to 80% occur once, and the top ten carry nearly 9.5%. The material was CD4+ or CD8+ T cells sorted from blood, obtained in a trial of the OX40 agonist ivuxolimab. This clonotype was obtained from an adult with an advanced solid tumor such as melanoma, head and neck, liver or kidney cancer.

The CDR3 DNA sequence: TGTGCCAGCAGTGGACTAGCGGGGATCCAAGAGACCCAGTACTTC. Protein product: CASSGLAGIQETQYF. V and J are TRBV6-1 and TRBJ2-5, with TRBD2 identical over 11 bases. CDR3 length: 15 amino acids. The V gene end was trimmed by 4 bases and the J gene end by 1 base; junction bases not matched to a gene: 2. Germline CDR1 reads MNHNS; CDR2 reads SASEGT.